The rows below give T cell receptor beta chains drawn from one sample of a study of identical twins. From the 5' RACE reads, TCRdb called clonotypes with MiXCR, one entry per CDR3 protein. The table shows about 890,000 distinct CDR3 sequences, with roughly an eighth occurring only once. These data are also associated with another study on yellow fever vaccine responses in identical twins.

The sequenced sample was PBMCs. These receptor sequences come from a woman under 30 in good health. Both conserved end residues are part of each CDR3. Each record gives: D gene, J gene, V gene, clone size, CDR3 DNA, CDR3 protein. The D gene is left open where the match is weak. The size field is filled for only some rows; it gives once, few, many or a size class.

>.|TRBJ1-1|TRBV20-1|.
TGCAGTGCCGAGGACAGCATGAACACTGAAGCTTTCTTT
CSAEDSMNTEAFF
>.|TRBJ1-4|TRBV9|few
TGTGCCAGCACCCCGTTGGAGGCGAATGAAAAACTGTTTTTT
CASTPLEANEKLFF
>TRBD1|TRBJ1-5|TRBV20-1|few
TGCAGTGGGAGGGACGGGACAGGGCCCCAGCATTTT
CSGRDGTGPQHF
>.|TRBJ2-6|TRBV6-1|.
TGTGCCAGCAAGGTAGGCCCTTCTGGGGCCAACGTCCTGACTTTC
CASKVGPSGANVLTF
>.|TRBJ1-2|TRBV4-1|many
TGCGCCAGCAGCCCGGGACACTCCCTAAACTATGGCTACACCTTC
CASSPGHSLNYGYTF
>.|TRBJ1-1|TRBV28|.
TGTGCCAGCAGTTTATGGTTGCAGAACACTGAAGCTTTCTTT
CASSLWLQNTEAFF
>.|TRBJ2-1|TRBV9|.
TGTGCCAGCAGCCCCTGGGACGGGAGCGGAAATGAGCAGTTCTTC
CASSPWDGSGNEQFF
>TRBD1|TRBJ1-5|TRBV29-1|many
TGCAGCGTCGGGGGACAGGGGAATAGCAATCAGCCCCAGCATTTT
CSVGGQGNSNQPQHF
>TRBD2|TRBJ2-1|TRBV28|.
TGTGCCAGCAGTTTGTTGCGGGAGGGTGTCGATGAGCAGTTCTTC
CASSLLREGVDEQFF
>.|TRBJ1-6|TRBV6-4|.
TGTGCCAGCAGTGAAGGGACCTACAATTCACCCCTCCACTTT
CASSEGTYNSPLHF
>TRBD2|TRBJ2-3|TRBV6-1|many
TGTGCCAGCAGCCGTAGCGGGGGGAAGGATACGCAGTATTTT
CASSRSGGKDTQYF
>TRBD1|TRBJ2-1|TRBV5-1|.
TGCGCCAGCCAGGACAGGGGACGCAGGTCCTACAATGAGCAGTTCTTC
CASQDRGRRSYNEQFF
>.|TRBJ2-1|TRBV24-1|few
TGTGCCACCAGTGGCAACCCGCGAGCCAGGGCAGGGGGAGGAAATGAGCAGTTCTTC
CATSGNPRARAGGGNEQFF
>TRBD2|TRBJ2-2|TRBV5-1|.
TGCGCCAGCAGCTTAGGCGGGAGTCTTAGGGACACCGGGGAGCTGTTTTTT
CASSLGGSLRDTGELFF
>TRBD1|TRBJ2-1|TRBV5-1|many
TGCGCCAGCAGCTTGGGACAGGGAAAATACAATGAGCAGTTCTTC
CASSLGQGKYNEQFF
>.|TRBJ1-5|TRBV19|many
TGTGCCAGTAGTATAGGCCAGGGGAATCAGCCCCAGCATTTT
CASSIGQGNQPQHF
>TRBD1|TRBJ2-1|TRBV6-2/TRBV6-3|.
TGTGCCAGCAGCCTAAGACCGGACAGGTACAATGAGCAGTTCTTC
CASSLRPDRYNEQFF
>.|TRBJ2-5|TRBV12-3/TRBV12-4|few
TGTGCCAGCAGTTTCGTGTTGTGGGGCCAAGAGACCCAGTACTTC
CASSFVLWGQETQYF
>.|TRBJ2-2|TRBV6-5|.
TGTGCCAGCAGTTACTTCCACCCCAAACTAAACACCGGGGAGCTGTTTTTT
CASSYFHPKLNTGELFF
>.|TRBJ1-5|TRBV6-1|.
TGTGCCAGCAGGGTACTGGACAGTAATCAGCCCCAGCATTTT
CASRVLDSNQPQHF
>TRBD2|TRBJ2-5|TRBV12-3/TRBV12-4|.
TGTGCCAGCAGTTTGTTAGGGAGCGGGAAGAAGACCCAGTACTTC
CASSLLGSGKKTQYF
>TRBD2|TRBJ2-3|TRBV13|few
TGTGCCAGCAGCTCCAGCCGGGGGGGAAATACGCAGTATTTT
CASSSSRGGNTQYF
>.|TRBJ1-2|TRBV20-1|.
TGCAGTGCTAGACCGGACTATGGCTACACCTTC
CSARPDYGYTF
>.|TRBJ2-2|TRBV28|few
TGTGCCAGCAGCGCGTTACTACCCGGGGAGCTGTTTTTT
CASSALLPGELFF
>.|TRBJ2-1|TRBV12-3/TRBV12-4|many
TGTGCCAGCAGTCTTTACAGGGGACTAGGCCCTAACAATGAGCAGTTCTTC
CASSLYRGLGPNNEQFF
>TRBD2|TRBJ2-1|TRBV5-8|.
TGTGCCAGCAGCTTGGGGGGTAGCGGGAGCTCCTACAATGAGCAGTTCTTC
CASSLGGSGSSYNEQFF
>TRBD2|TRBJ2-1|TRBV4-1|few
TGCGCCAGCAGCCAGCCCAGACTAGCGGGAGTTACTAGCACCTACAATGAGCAGTTCTTC
CASSQPRLAGVTSTYNEQFF
>TRBD2|TRBJ2-7|TRBV5-1|.
TGCGCCAGCAGCCAATCTAGCGGGAGGCCCGCATCCTACGAGCAGTACTTC
CASSQSSGRPASYEQYF
>TRBD1|TRBJ2-5|TRBV28|.
TGTGCCAGCAGTAGGAGACAGGGCGGACGAGAGACCCGGTACTTC
CASSRRQGGRETRYF
>.|TRBJ1-2|TRBV12-3/TRBV12-4|.
TGTGCCAGCAGCCGTACTGCGGGACGACCCTATGGCTACACCTTC
CASSRTAGRPYGYTF
>TRBD2|TRBJ2-1|TRBV7-9|few
TGTGCCAGCACCCCCGGGCTAGCGGGAAAAGGCCATGAGCAGTTCTTC
CASTPGLAGKGHEQFF
>.|TRBJ2-1|TRBV6-5|.
TGTGCCAGCAGTTATGACTTCTACAATGAGCAGTTCTTC
CASSYDFYNEQFF
>.|TRBJ2-3|TRBV7-3|few
TGTGCCAGCAGCTTAAGTGTCTCTAGCACAGATACGCAGTATTTT
CASSLSVSSTDTQYF
>.|TRBJ1-1|TRBV28|.
TGTGCCAGCAGCCAGACAGTCCTGGGCGCTTTCTTT
CASSQTVLGAFF
>TRBD2|TRBJ2-1|TRBV5-1|few
TGCGCCAGCAGCCCCGTTTCGGGACTAGCGGGAGTTGGCAATGAGCAGTTCTTC
CASSPVSGLAGVGNEQFF
>.|TRBJ2-6|TRBV5-1|.
TGCGCCAGCAGCAGCACAAGCCACTCTGGGGCCAACGTCCTGACTTTC
CASSSTSHSGANVLTF
>TRBD1|TRBJ2-3|TRBV7-8|.
TGTGCCAGCAGCCAAGCATGGACAGGGAGGACAGATACGCAGTATTTT
CASSQAWTGRTDTQYF
>.|TRBJ1-1|TRBV5-5|.
TGTGCCAGCAGCTTGGAACAGACGAACACTGAAGCTTTCTTT
CASSLEQTNTEAFF
>.|TRBJ2-5|TRBV7-9|.
TGTGCCAGCAGCTTAAACGGAAAAAACGGAGAGACCCAGTACTTC
CASSLNGKNGETQYF
>.|TRBJ2-2|TRBV3-1|few
TGTGCCAGCAGCCCGGGACGGGACACCGGGGAGCTGTTTTTT
CASSPGRDTGELFF
>.|TRBJ1-1|TRBV6-5|.
TGTGCCAGCAGTTACTCGGTCGGGGGTAACACTGAAGCTTTCTTT
CASSYSVGGNTEAFF
>.|TRBJ1-3|TRBV20-1|few
TGCAGTGCTAGAGAACAGAGCTCTGGAAACACCATATATTTT
CSAREQSSGNTIYF
>.|TRBJ2-4|TRBV12-3/TRBV12-4|few
TGTGCCAGCAGTTCGGAGGGGATATGGGGGGCCAAAAACATTCAGTACTTC
CASSSEGIWGAKNIQYF